This record concerns one T cell receptor beta chain sequence. The data were taken from a study of patients and donors after allogeneic stem cell transplantation. TCRdb re-called the RT-PCR reads with MiXCR, one entry per CDR3 protein. The sample records about 960,000 distinct CDR3 sequences, approximately 19% being singletons. This CDR3 has 20 amino acids. Germline lookup yields CDR1 MNHEY and CDR2 SVGEGT. The V gene lost 6 bases and the J gene lost 1 base, with 28 bases spanning the gap. Sample: blood, either unsorted or a sorted T cell fraction (not recorded which). The chain employs TRBV6-2 or TRBV6-3 and TRBJ1-5, with D perhaps matching TRBD1 (5 bases). This receptor was taken from a human donor who was either an allogeneic HSCT recipient or a stem cell or donor lymphocyte infusion donor (not recorded which). It is not recorded whose cells these are; they may come from a transplant donor. The CDR3 sequence is CASSPLPGTSNARSNQPQHF. The CDR3, as DNA: TGTGCCAGCAGCCCACTCCCCGGGACCTCCAATGCCCGAAGCAATCAGCCCCAGCATTTT.